This TCR beta chain derives from a study of blood T cell repertoires in COVID-19. Across the whole study: Samples taken during acute and convalescent COVID-19 were collected in the United States, Italy and Spain.

This CDR3 spans 14 amino acids. Germline assignment: CDR1 MNHEY and CDR2 SVGAGI. The V gene end was trimmed by 2 bases and the J gene end by 4 bases; junction bases not matched to a gene: 4. The method was immunoSEQ multiplex PCR; TCRdb's version includes in-frame clones alone and lacks a portion of them. The repertoire holds 250,000 to 300,000 clones, with around 87% as singletons. The sequenced material came from peripheral blood. The clonotype comes from a woman aged 45-60 years who had recovered from COVID-19. The chain couples TRBV6-5 to TRBJ2-5; 7 bases fit TRBD2. CDR3 nucleotide sequence: TGTGCCAGCAGTTACGGGGGGGGTGCAGAGACCCAGTACTTC. It yields the protein CASSYGGGAETQYF.